Presented here are 4 T cell receptor beta chains from one specimen sequenced in a study of T-cell reconstitution after alpha-beta-depleted transplantation in children. Unique molecular identifiers were used in preparing the TCRbeta library. In TCRdb, the PCR reads were re-called with MiXCR into one record per CDR3 protein. The sample records around 380,000 distinct CDR3 sequences, roughly a tenth being singletons. Sequenced material: PBMCs from the stem cell graft donor, taken from the stem cell graft. The receptor source for this set is a human donor who donated a stem cell graft to a child with acute myeloid leukemia.

This chain links TRBV5-1 with TRBJ2-7, with 14 bases that match TRBD2. Germline-derived CDR1 and CDR2 are SGHRS and YFSETQ. The CDR3 length is 18 residues. Unmatched junction bases numbered 13, after V lost 4 bases and J lost 4 bases. CDR3 coding DNA: TGCGCCAGCAGCCAGCCCTCCGGGACTAGCGGGAGTTTTTACGAGCAGTACTTC. Translation gives CASSQPSGTSGSFYEQYF.

This clonotype has a handful of counts. The chain uses TRBV12-3 or TRBV12-4 and TRBJ1-6; D remains unclear. Trimming took off 5 bases at V and 0 bases at J, with 14 bases between the two ends. The CDR3 contains 17 residues. CDR3 DNA: TGTGCCAGCAGTAGTTTTATGGGGAGCTCCTATAATTCACCCCTCCACTTT. Translated: CASSSFMGSSYNSPLHF.

The chain recombines TRBV20-1 with TRBJ2-7, with D possibly being TRBD1 or TRBD2 (5 bases each). Deletions cut 4 bases from V and 2 bases from J, with 18 bases between. The CDR3 extends over 15 amino acids. Germline V gene sequence: CDR1 DFQATT, CDR2 SNEGSKA (reference sequence). CDR3 residues: CSATDTGTPAYEQYF. The CDR3 coding sequence is TGCAGTGCTACAGACACCGGGACGCCGGCCTACGAGCAGTACTTC.

This clonotype was detected only a few times. J is TRBJ1-4 and V is TRBV20-1, with D maybe TRBD1 (5 bases). V was trimmed by 6 bases and J by 2 bases, leaving 16 bases between them. Germline V gene data show CDR1 as DFQATT and CDR2 as SNEGSKA (reference sequence). This CDR3 contains 15 residues. The CDR3 region is CSATGAGPTNEKLFF. The DNA for the CDR3 is TGCAGTGCCACCGGGGCGGGACCCACTAATGAAAAACTGTTTTTT.